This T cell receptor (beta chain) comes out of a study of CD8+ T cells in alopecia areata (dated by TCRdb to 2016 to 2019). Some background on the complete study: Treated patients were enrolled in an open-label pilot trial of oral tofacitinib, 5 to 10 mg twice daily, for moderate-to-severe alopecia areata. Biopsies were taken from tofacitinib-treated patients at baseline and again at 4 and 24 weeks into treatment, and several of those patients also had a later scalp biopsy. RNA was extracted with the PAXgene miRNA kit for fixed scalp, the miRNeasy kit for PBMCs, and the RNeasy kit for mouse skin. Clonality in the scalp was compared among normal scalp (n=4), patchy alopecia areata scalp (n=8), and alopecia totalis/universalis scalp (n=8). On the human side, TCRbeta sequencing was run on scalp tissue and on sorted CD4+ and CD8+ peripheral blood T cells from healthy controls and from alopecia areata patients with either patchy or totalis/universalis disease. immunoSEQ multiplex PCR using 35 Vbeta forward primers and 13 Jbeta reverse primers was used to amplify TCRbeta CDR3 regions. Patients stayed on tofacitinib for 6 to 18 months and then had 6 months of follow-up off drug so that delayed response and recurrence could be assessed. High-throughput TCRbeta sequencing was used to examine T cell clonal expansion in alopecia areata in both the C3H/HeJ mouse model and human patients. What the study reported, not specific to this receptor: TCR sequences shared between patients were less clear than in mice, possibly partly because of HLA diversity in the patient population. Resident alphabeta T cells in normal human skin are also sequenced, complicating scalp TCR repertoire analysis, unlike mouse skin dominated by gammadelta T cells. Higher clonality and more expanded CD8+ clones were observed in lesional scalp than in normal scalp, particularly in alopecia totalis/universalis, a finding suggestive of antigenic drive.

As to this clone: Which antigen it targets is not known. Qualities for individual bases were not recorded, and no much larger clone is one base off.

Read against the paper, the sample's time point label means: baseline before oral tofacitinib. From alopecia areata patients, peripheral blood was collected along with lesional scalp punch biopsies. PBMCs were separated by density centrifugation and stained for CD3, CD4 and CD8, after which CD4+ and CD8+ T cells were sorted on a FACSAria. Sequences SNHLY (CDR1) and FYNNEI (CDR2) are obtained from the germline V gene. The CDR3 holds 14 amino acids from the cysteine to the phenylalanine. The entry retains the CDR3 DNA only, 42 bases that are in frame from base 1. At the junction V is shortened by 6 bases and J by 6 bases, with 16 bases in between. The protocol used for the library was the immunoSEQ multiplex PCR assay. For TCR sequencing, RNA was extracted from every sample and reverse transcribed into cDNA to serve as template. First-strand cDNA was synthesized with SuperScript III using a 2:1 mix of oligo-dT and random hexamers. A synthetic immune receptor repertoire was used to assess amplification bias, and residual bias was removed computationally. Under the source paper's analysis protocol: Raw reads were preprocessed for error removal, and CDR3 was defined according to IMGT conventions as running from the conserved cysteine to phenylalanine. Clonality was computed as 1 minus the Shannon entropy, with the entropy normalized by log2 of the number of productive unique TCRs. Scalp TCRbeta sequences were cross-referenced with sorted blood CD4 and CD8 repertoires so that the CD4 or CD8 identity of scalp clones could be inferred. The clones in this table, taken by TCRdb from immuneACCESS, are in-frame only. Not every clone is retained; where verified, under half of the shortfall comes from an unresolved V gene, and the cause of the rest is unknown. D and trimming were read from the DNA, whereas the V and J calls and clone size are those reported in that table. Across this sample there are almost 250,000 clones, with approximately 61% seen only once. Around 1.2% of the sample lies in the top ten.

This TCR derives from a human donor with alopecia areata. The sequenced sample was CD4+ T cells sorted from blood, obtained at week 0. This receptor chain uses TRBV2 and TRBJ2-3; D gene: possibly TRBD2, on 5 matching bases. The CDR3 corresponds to CASRRELSQDTQYF. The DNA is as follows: TGTGCCAGCAGGAGGGAGCTCTCGCAGGATACGCAGTATTTT.